Listed here are 23 T cell receptor beta chains from one sample, sequenced in a study of Ad26.COV2.S vaccination and SARS-CoV-2 variants. Treatment noted: roughly 20 received Ad26.COV2.S at low or high dose, single or two shots; several received placebo; per-sample allocation not given. Sampling was done on day 63 after the first vaccine or placebo injection. Sequenced by immunoSEQ multiplex PCR; TCRdb stores in-frame clones only, minus some. The data show roughly 350,000 clones, with roughly 84% seen just once and roughly 3.1% held by the top ten. The source material was peripheral blood, sampled in a trial of Ad26.COV2.S vaccine versus placebo. Every receptor here comes from a person between 18 and 65 years old who received the Ad26.COV2.S COVID-19 vaccine or a placebo.

The chain has TRBV12-5 and TRBJ2-3, with D unresolved. Germline V gene lookup returns CDR1 LGHNT and CDR2 FRNRAP. This CDR3 comprises 14 residues. Trimming removed 5 bases from V and 1 base from J, with 10 bases in between. CDR3 region: CASGPRMGTDTQYF. The CDR3 DNA follows: TGTGCTAGTGGTCCACGAATGGGCACAGATACGCAGTATTTT.

V gene TRBV27 combines with J gene TRBJ2-2; no definite D call. This CDR3 comprises 15 residues. V dropped 5 bases and J dropped 8 bases, with 18 bases sitting between them. The V gene's germline CDR1 is MNHEY and CDR2 SMNVEV (reference sequence). CDR3 sequence reads: CASSKWTVVQGELFF. CDR3 nucleotides: TGTGCCAGCAGTAAATGGACGGTGGTTCAAGGGGAGCTGTTTTTT.

The genes are TRBV19 and TRBJ2-7, with 7 bases identical to TRBD1. The CDR3 length is 13 residues. The junction had 2 bases not matched to a gene; V was cut back by 3 bases and J by 3 bases. CDR1 is LNHDA, CDR2 SQIVND, per germline (reference sequence). The chain's CDR3 is CASSMTGSYEQYF. The CDR3 DNA reads TGTGCCAGTAGTATGACAGGGAGCTACGAGCAGTACTTC.

CDR3 sequence (DNA): TGTGCCAGCAGCCCCAGGGGGGCAGCCAAGTCCGAGCAGTACTTC. The encoded protein is CASSPRGAAKSEQYF. The V call is TRBV11-3, the J call TRBJ2-7; the D gene is possibly TRBD1 (7 bases). The CDR3 covers 15 residues. V was pared by 5 bases and J by 6 bases, with 20 bases between. Germline assignment: CDR1 SGHNT and CDR2 YENEEA.

V gene TRBV4-3 combines with J gene TRBJ2-1; TRBD2 matches at 8 bases. The ends lost 0 bases at V and 7 bases at J; junction bases unmatched: 11. In germline, CDR1 is LGHNA, CDR2 YSLEER. The CDR3 extends over 17 amino acids. The CDR3 loop reads CASSQEPAGALRNEQFF. The DNA of the CDR3 is TGCGCCAGCAGCCAAGAACCAGCGGGGGCCTTAAGAAATGAGCAGTTCTTC.

The rearrangement joins TRBV7-9 to TRBJ1-1, with D maybe TRBD1 (6 bases). Germline CDR1 SEHNR, CDR2 FQNEAQ (reference sequence). CDR3 length: 16 residues. V was pared by 0 bases and J by 1 base, with 12 bases between. DNA for the CDR3: TGTGCCAGCAGCTTAGCTGGGGGCGCGCGGAACACTGAAGCTTTCTTT. Amino acid sequence: CASSLAGGARNTEAFF.

The genes are TRBV13 and TRBJ2-7; 8 bases are a match to TRBD2. The trim removed 7 bases at V and 0 bases at J, leaving 8 bases unmatched. The CDR3 consists of 15 residues. Germline values: CDR1 PRHDT, CDR2 FYEKMQ (reference sequence). The CDR3, as DNA: TGTGCCAGCACCCTATCCGGGGGGGACTCCTACGAGCAGTACTTC. Its translation: CASTLSGGDSYEQYF.

Concerning this clone itself: The junction shows a germline mismatch at one end, possibly a read error. The CDR3 DNA sequence: TGTGCCAGCTCACCGCAACAGATCCGGGACACCGTCTTC. Residues: CASSPQQIRDTVF. V and J are TRBV18 and TRBJ1-2, with D perhaps TRBD1 (6 bases). Germline assignment: CDR1 KGHSH and CDR2 LQKENI. The length of the CDR3 is 13 residues. The full variable domain, with the rest looked up from reference TRBV18 and TRBJ1-2, is NAGVMQNPRHLVRRRGQEARLRCSPMKGHSHVYWYRQLPEEGLKFMVYLQKENIIDESGMPKERFSAEFPKEGPSILRIQQVVRGDSAAYFCASSPQQIRDTVFGSGTRLTVV.

The count of this clone is one. The V and J genes are TRBV7-9 and TRBJ1-3; D ambiguous. V dropped 4 bases and J dropped 3 bases, with 13 bases sitting between them. CDR1 is SEHNR, CDR2 FQNEAQ, per germline (reference sequence). The CDR3 covers 15 residues. This CDR3 is CASSSERGGGNTIYF. The CDR3 nucleotides are TGTGCCAGCAGCTCAGAGCGGGGAGGTGGAAACACCATATATTTT. Drawing the rest from reference TRBV7-9 and TRBJ1-3, the complete variable domain is DTGVSQNPRHKITKRGQNVTFRCDPISEHNRLYWYRQTLGQGPEFLTYFQNEAQLEKSRLLSDRFSAERPKGSFSTLEIQRTEQGDSAMYLCASSSERGGGNTIYFGEGSWLTVV.

This chain uses TRBV6-6 with TRBJ1-3; D unclear. CDR3 length: 16 amino acids. Germline V gene lookup returns CDR1 MNHNY and CDR2 SVGAGI (reference sequence). Trimming took off 6 bases at V and 4 bases at J, with 19 bases between the two ends. In DNA, the CDR3 is TGTGCCAGCAGCCCTCGGGCAGAAGGTTTGGGAAACACCATATATTTT. Translating it yields CASSPRAEGLGNTIYF.

The rearrangement uses TRBV10-3 and TRBJ2-5; D possibly corresponds to TRBD2 (7 bases). Trimming took off 4 bases at V and 5 bases at J, with 23 bases between the two ends. Germline CDR1 ENHRY, CDR2 SYGVKD. There are 17 residues in the CDR3. The CDR3 DNA follows: TGTGCCATCAGTGTGGGCCAATTTGGGGGGGCCGGGGAGACCCAGTACTTC. It is translated as CAISVGQFGGAGETQYF.

The rearrangement uses TRBV7-8 and TRBJ1-5; maybe TRBD1 (6 bases). The germline V gene encodes CDR1 SGHVS and CDR2 FQNEAQ. This CDR3 region has 15 residues. Trimming stripped 0 bases from V and 5 bases from J, with 11 bases between. The CDR3 DNA reads as TGTGCCAGCAGCTTAGCGCAGGCAGGGGATCAGCCCCAGCATTTT. Amino acid sequence: CASSLAQAGDQPQHF.

The chain joins TRBV19 to TRBJ1-2; D is possibly TRBD1 (5 bases). Trimming took off 1 base at V and 2 bases at J, with 8 bases between the two ends. The germline V gene encodes CDR1 LNHDA and CDR2 SQIVND (reference sequence). There are 14 residues in the CDR3. CDR3 region: CASSIAGENYGYTF. Here the CDR3 DNA reads TGTGCCAGTAGTATAGCGGGGGAGAACTATGGCTACACCTTC.

The V and J genes are TRBV7-2 and TRBJ2-7; perhaps TRBD2 as D (5 bases). Trimming removed 5 bases at V and 2 bases at J, with 13 bases between. Germline lookup yields CDR1 SGHTA and CDR2 FQGNSA. There are 14 residues in the CDR3. This CDR3 reads CASSAGRTPYEQYF. DNA of the CDR3: TGTGCCAGCAGCGCGGGTAGGACTCCCTACGAGCAGTACTTC.

This clone was detected only a few times. The rearrangement links TRBV7-8 to TRBJ1-5; TRBD1 might be the D (5 bases). The CDR3 runs to 15 residues. Trimming stripped 4 bases from V and 7 bases from J, with 17 bases between. Germline V gene sequence: CDR1 SGHVS, CDR2 FQNEAQ. Written as DNA, the CDR3 is TGTGCCAGCAGCTCCCCCTTCGATAGGGGACAGCCCCAGCATTTT. This codes for CASSSPFDRGQPQHF.

The genes are TRBV27 and TRBJ1-6; D may be TRBD1 (5 bases). Trimming removed 10 bases at V and 8 bases at J, with 18 bases between. The CDR3 contains 14 residues. The germline V gene encodes CDR1 MNHEY and CDR2 SMNVEV (reference sequence). CDR3 nucleotide sequence: TGTGCCACCGCCCCCGGGCAGGGTTATTCACCCCTCCACTTT. It translates to CATAPGQGYSPLHF.

The chain links TRBV30 to TRBJ1-1; D perhaps matches TRBD1 (5 bases). The CDR3 is 14 amino acids. CDR1 GTSNPN and CDR2 SVGIG come from the germline V gene (reference sequence). The ends were cut back, 2 bases at V and 5 bases at J, with 15 bases in the middle. CDR3 nucleotide sequence: TGTGCCTGGAGTTCACCAGGGATTGGGACTGAAGCTTTCTTT. The encoded protein is CAWSSPGIGTEAFF.

The J gene is TRBJ2-7, the V gene TRBV5-4; no firm D call. The CDR3 totals 12 residues. Trimming pared 3 bases from V and 9 bases from J, leaving 13 bases between. Germline V gene sequence: CDR1 SGHNT, CDR2 YYREEE (reference sequence). The DNA for the CDR3 is TGTGCCAGCAGCTACGAAGCAGGTGGGCAGTACTTC. Protein product: CASSYEAGGQYF.

The rearrangement joins TRBV4-1 to TRBJ2-5; TRBD2 matches at 11 bases. The junction had 7 bases not matched to a gene; V was cut back by 4 bases and J by 3 bases. Germline values: CDR1 MGHRA, CDR2 YSYEKL. The CDR3 length is 16 residues. The CDR3 DNA sequence: TGCGCCAGCAGCCGGACACCGGGACTAGCGGAAGAGACCCAGTACTTC. Protein sequence: CASSRTPGLAEETQYF.

The rearrangement joins TRBV4-1 to TRBJ2-1; TRBD2 agrees at 9 bases. The CDR3 contains 16 residues. Germline V gives CDR1 MGHRA, CDR2 YSYEKL. With 0 bases clipped from V and 10 bases from J, the junction kept 10 bases outside the gene matches. For the CDR3, the DNA is TGCGCCAGCAGCCAAGAGGGACTAGCCGCACCGGGAGAGCAGTTCTTC. Encoded protein: CASSQEGLAAPGEQFF.

CDR3 in amino acids: CAWRPGQGDSNLPNEKLFF. CDR3 in DNA: TGTGCCTGGAGGCCGGGACAGGGGGATTCTAACCTCCCGAATGAAAAACTGTTTTTT. V and J are TRBV30 and TRBJ1-4; TRBD1 aligns across 11 bases. J lost 5 bases, V lost 3 bases, and 17 bases had no gene match. The CDR3 totals 19 residues. Germline CDR1 and CDR2: GTSNPN and SVGIG (reference sequence).

V usage is TRBV5-6 and J usage is TRBJ2-7; 8 positions match TRBD1. Germline loops: CDR1 SGHDT, CDR2 YYEEEE. The V and J ends lost 5 bases and 6 bases, in that order; junction bases with no gene match: 13. The CDR3 is 15 residues long. Written as DNA, the CDR3 is TGTGCCAGCAGTACCCCGGGACAGGTCCCCCCCGAGCAGTACTTC. This codes for CASSTPGQVPPEQYF.

V is TRBV5-1 and J is TRBJ1-2, with 7 bases identical to TRBD1. The CDR3 runs 16 residues. The V gene end was trimmed by 4 bases and the J gene end by 0 bases; junction bases not matched to a gene: 9. The germline gives CDR1 SGHRS, CDR2 YFSETQ. The CDR3 region has the DNA TGCGCCAGCAGCGGTGGCAGGGGGTATCCTAACTATGGCTACACCTTC. Amino acids: CASSGGRGYPNYGYTF.